This T cell receptor (beta chain) stems from a study of CXCR3-negative and CXCR3-positive naive CD8 T cells. Preparation of TRB cDNA libraries relied on 5' RACE carrying UMI labels. No DNA is given; TCRdb re-called the 5' RACE reads and lists each CDR3 protein once. With approximately 40,000 distinct CDR3 sequences in the sample, the ten largest clones hold roughly 14%. Germline assignment: CDR1 LGHNA and CDR2 YNFKEQ. This CDR3 is built from 14 residues. Whole-study results and caveats: The study found that naive CXCR3-negative and CXCR3-positive cells shared TRBV-TRBJ usage, while memory cells differed. The naive subsets expressed comparable surface CD5, and the authors inferred TCR strength from TRB CDR3 properties. Diversity was high in both naive subsets and much lower in memory cells.

As concerns this clonotype: Its specificity is unknown.

Sequenced: memory CD8+ T cells from blood. The chain couples TRBV4-2 to TRBJ2-7. This sequence originates from a human donor in good health. Some clones in this sample may be carry-over from other donors' samples. CDR3 residues: CASSQEGSDYEQYF.